This T cell receptor (beta chain) is drawn from a study of blood T cells in healthy people across ages. Across the study: For every two T cells, template switching captured about one barcoded beta molecule.

The second PCR ran 7 to 11 cycles with a sample-barcoded 5' primer and J-beta primers. The template-switch adaptor, which had 12 random nucleotides, put a tag on each cDNA molecule. TCRdb analysed the 5' RACE reads with MiXCR anew, one entry per CDR3 protein. The sample consists of hundreds of thousands of distinct CDR3 sequences, approximately 65% of them appearing once. The CDR3 totals 12 residues. In germline, CDR1 is MGHDK, CDR2 SYGVNS. Deletions cut 7 bases from V and 7 bases from J, with 8 bases between. This clonotype was counted a few times. Each donor had approximately 10 milliliters of peripheral blood drawn.

Sequenced input: blood. The TCR sequence derives from a man younger than 45 in good health. This sequence joins TRBV25-1 and TRBJ1-6, with D unclear. The CDR3 protein is CASTPGNSPLHF. The CDR3, as DNA: TGTGCCAGCACCCCCGGGAATTCACCCCTCCACTTT.